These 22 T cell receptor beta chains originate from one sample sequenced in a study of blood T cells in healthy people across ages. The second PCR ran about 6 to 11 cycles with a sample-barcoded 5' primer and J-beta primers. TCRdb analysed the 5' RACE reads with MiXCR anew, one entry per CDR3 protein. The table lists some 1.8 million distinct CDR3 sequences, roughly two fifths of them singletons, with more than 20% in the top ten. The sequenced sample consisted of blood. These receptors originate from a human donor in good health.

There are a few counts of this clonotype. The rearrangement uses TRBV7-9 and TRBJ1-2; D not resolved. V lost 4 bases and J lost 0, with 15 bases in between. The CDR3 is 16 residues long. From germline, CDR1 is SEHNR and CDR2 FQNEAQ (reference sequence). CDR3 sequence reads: CASSSLPTGANYGYTF. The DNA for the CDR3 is TGTGCCAGCAGCTCCTTGCCTACCGGGGCTAACTATGGCTACACCTTC. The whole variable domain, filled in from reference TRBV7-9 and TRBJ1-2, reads DTGVSQNPRHKITKRGQNVTFRCDPISEHNRLYWYRQTLGQGPEFLTYFQNEAQLEKSRLLSDRFSAERPKGSFSTLEIQRTEQGDSAMYLCASSSLPTGANYGYTFGSGTRLTVV.

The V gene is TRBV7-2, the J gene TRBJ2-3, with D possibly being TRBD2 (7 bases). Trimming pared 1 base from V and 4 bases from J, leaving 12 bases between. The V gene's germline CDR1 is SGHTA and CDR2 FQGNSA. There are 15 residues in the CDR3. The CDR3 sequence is CASSLVGRGADTQYF. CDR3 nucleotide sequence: TGTGCCAGCAGCTTAGTTGGGAGGGGGGCAGATACGCAGTATTTT.

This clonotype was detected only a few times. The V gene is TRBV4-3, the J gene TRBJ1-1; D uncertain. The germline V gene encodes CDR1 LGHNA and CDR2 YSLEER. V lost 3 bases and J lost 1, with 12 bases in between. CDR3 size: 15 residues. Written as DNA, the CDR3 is TGCGCCAGCAGCCAGGCTTTAGCGACGAACACTGAAGCTTTCTTT. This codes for CASSQALATNTEAFF.

The CDR3 is CAIRGGQGETQYF. The CDR3 bases are TGTGCCATCAGGGGGGGACAGGGGGAGACCCAGTACTTC. This rearrangement joins TRBV10-3 to TRBJ2-5; 10 nucleotides line up with TRBD1. V gave up 6 bases and J gave up 5 bases; unmatched junction bases: 3. Germline-derived CDR1 and CDR2 are ENHRY and SYGVKD. This CDR3 is built from 13 residues.

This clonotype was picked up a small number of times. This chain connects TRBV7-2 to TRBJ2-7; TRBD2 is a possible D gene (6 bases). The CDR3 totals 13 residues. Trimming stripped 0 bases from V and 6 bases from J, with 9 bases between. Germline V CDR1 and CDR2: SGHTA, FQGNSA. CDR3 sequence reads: CASSLAGEAEQYF. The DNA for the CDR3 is TGTGCCAGCAGCTTAGCAGGGGAGGCCGAGCAGTACTTC. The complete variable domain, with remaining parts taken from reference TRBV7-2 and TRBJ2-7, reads GAGVSQSPSNKVTEKGKDVELRCDPISGHTALYWYRQSLGQGLEFLIYFQGNSAPDKSGLPSDRFSAERTGGSVSTLTIQRTQQEDSAVYLCASSLAGEAEQYFGPGTRLTVT.

CDR3 DNA sequence: TGTGCCAGCAGCCTGAATGGTTTGGCAGATACGCAGTATTTT. The encoded protein is CASSLNGLADTQYF. The chain is built from TRBV7-2 and TRBJ2-3; unclear D gene. Looked up from germline, CDR1 is SGHTA and CDR2 is FQGNSA. The CDR3 totals 14 residues. Between the trimmed V and J ends, which lost 5 bases and 4 bases, there was a span of 13 bases. The variable domain in full, completed from reference TRBV7-2 and TRBJ2-3, reads GAGVSQSPSNKVTEKGKDVELRCDPISGHTALYWYRQSLGQGLEFLIYFQGNSAPDKSGLPSDRFSAERTGGSVSTLTIQRTQQEDSAVYLCASSLNGLADTQYFGPGTRLTVL.

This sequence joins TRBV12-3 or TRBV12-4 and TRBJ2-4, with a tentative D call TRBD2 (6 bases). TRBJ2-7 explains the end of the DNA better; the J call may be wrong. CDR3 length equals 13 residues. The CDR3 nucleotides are TGTGCCAGCAGTTTCCTGTTGGGGGGCGAGCAGTACTTC. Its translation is CASSFLLGGEQYF.

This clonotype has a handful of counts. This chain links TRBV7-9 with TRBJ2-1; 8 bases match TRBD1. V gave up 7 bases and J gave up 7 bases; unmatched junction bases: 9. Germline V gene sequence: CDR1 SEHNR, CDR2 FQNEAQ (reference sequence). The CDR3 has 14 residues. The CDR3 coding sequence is TGTGCCAGCAAGCTGGGACAGGCCGGGAATGAGCAGTTCTTC. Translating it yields CASKLGQAGNEQFF.

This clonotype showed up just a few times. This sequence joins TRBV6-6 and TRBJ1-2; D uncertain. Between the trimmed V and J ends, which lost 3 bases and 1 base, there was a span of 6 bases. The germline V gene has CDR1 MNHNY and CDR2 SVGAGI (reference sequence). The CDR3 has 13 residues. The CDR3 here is CASSYADNYGYTF. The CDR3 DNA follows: TGTGCCAGCAGTTATGCGGATAACTATGGCTACACCTTC.

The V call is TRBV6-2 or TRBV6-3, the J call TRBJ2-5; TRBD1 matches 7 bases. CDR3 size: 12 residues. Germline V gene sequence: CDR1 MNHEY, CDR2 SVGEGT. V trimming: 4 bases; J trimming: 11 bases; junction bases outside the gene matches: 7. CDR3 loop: CASSSRDSQQYF. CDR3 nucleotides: TGTGCCAGCAGTTCCCGGGACAGCCAGCAGTACTTC.

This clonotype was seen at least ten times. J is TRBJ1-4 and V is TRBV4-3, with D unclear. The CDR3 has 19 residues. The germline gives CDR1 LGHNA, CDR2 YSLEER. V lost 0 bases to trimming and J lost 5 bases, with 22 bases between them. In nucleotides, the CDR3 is TGCGCCAGCAGCCAAGATTCTAGGTCGATAACGACGCAGAATGAAAAACTGTTTTTT. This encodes CASSQDSRSITTQNEKLFF.

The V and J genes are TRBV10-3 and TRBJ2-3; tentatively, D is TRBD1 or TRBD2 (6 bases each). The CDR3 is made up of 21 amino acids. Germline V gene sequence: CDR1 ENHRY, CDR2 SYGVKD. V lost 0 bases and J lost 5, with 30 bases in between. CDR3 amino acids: CAISESLGLPGTRGALDTQYF. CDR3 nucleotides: TGTGCCATCAGTGAGTCGTTGGGTCTACCCGGCACGAGGGGGGCCTTAGATACGCAGTATTTT.

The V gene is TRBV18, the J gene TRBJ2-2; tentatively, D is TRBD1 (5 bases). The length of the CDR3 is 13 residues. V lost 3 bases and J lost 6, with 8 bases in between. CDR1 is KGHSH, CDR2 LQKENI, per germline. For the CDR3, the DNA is TGTGCCAGCTCACCGACAGCCGCCGGGGAGCTGTTTTTT. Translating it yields CASSPTAAGELFF.

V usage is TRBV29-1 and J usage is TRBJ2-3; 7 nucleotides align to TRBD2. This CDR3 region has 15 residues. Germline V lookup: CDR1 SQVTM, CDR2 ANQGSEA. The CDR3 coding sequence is TGCTCAATTGCGGGGGAGACGTACTTCACAGATACGCAGTATTTT. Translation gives CSIAGETYFTDTQYF.

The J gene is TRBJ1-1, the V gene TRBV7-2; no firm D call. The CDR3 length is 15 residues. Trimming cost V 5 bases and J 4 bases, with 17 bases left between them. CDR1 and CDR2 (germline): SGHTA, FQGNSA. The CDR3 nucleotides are TGTGCCAGCAGCCTATGGGAGGTCGGTTCCACTGAAGCTTTCTTT. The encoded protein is CASSLWEVGSTEAFF. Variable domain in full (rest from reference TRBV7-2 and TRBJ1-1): GAGVSQSPSNKVTEKGKDVELRCDPISGHTALYWYRQSLGQGLEFLIYFQGNSAPDKSGLPSDRFSAERTGGSVSTLTIQRTQQEDSAVYLCASSLWEVGSTEAFFGQGTRLTVV.

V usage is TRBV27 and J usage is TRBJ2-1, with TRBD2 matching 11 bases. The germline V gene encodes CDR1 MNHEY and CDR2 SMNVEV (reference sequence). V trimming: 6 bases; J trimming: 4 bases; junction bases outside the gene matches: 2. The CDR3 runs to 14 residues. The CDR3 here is CASRLAGVYNEQFF. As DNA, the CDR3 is TGTGCCAGCAGACTAGCGGGGGTTTACAATGAGCAGTTCTTC.

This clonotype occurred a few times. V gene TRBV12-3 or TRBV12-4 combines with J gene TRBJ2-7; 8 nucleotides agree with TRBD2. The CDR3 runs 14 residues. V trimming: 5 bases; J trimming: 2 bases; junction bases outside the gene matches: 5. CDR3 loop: CASSTNSGAYEQYF. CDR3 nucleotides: TGTGCCAGCAGTACAAATAGCGGGGCCTACGAGCAGTACTTC.

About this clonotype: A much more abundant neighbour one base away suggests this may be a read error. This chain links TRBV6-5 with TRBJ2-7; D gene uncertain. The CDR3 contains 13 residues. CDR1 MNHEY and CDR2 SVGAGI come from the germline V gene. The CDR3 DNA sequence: TGTGCCAGCAGTTACGGTAACTCCTACGGGCAGTACTTC. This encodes CASSYGNSYGQYF.

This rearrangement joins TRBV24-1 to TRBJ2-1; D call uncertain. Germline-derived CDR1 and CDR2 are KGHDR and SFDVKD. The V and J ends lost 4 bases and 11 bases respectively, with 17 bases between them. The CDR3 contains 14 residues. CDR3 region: CATSDPIAGGKQFF. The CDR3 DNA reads TGTGCCACCAGTGACCCAATAGCAGGTGGCAAGCAGTTCTTC.

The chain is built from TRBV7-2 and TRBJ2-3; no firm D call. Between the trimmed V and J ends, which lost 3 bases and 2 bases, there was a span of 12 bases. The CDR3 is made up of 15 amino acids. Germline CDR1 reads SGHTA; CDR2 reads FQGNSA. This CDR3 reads CASSLPLPNTDTQYF. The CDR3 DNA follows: TGTGCCAGCAGCTTGCCTCTACCGAACACAGATACGCAGTATTTT.

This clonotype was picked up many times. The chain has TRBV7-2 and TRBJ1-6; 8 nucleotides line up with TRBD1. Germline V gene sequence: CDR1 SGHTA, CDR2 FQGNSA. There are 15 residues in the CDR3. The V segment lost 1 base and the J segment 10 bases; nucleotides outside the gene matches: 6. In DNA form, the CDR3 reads TGTGCCAGCAGCTTAGGTCAGGGGGCTGTATCACCCCTCCACTTT. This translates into CASSLGQGAVSPLHF.

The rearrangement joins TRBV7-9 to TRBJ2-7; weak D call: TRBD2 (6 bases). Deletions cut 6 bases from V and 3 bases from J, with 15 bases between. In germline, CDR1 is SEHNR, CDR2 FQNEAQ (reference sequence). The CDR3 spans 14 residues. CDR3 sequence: CASSLGRGYYEQYF. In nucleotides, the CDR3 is TGTGCCAGCAGTCTAGGGCGGGGTTACTACGAGCAGTACTTC.